This TCR beta chain was found in a study of identical twins. Points from the study as a whole: Analyses of zero insertions could, in part, be confounded by invariant MAIT and iNKT cells. The study reached conclusions through statistical analysis that was cross-sectional, not following the same donors. There was an excess of low generation probability in the out-of-frame alpha sequences that twins shared.

cDNA carried unique molecular identifiers, and a universal primer site was added by template switching. In TCRdb, the 5' RACE reads were re-called with MiXCR into one record per CDR3 protein. The sample consists of hundreds of thousands of distinct CDR3 sequences, around 6% of them appearing once. The CDR3 totals 14 residues. V was clipped by 4 bases and J by 7 bases, with 13 bases between them. The V gene's germline CDR1 is SEHNR and CDR2 FQNEAQ (reference sequence). This clonotype was counted many times. The antigen is undetermined. The chain links TRBV7-9 to TRBJ1-4; D not certain. The sequenced sample was naive T cells sorted from blood. This receptor was obtained from a man between 18 and 35 years old in good health. As DNA, the CDR3 is TGTGCCAGCAGCTGGACTAGTCCGCGTGAAAAACTGTTTTTT. It codes for CASSWTSPREKLFF. Drawing the rest from reference TRBV7-9 and TRBJ1-4, the complete variable domain is DTGVSQNPRHKITKRGQNVTFRCDPISEHNRLYWYRQTLGQGPEFLTYFQNEAQLEKSRLLSDRFSAERPKGSFSTLEIQRTEQGDSAMYLCASSWTSPREKLFFGSGTQLSVL.